These T cell receptor beta chains were read from a single sample in a study of regulatory T cells in long-lasting Graves disease. TCRdb re-derived calls from the multiplex PCR reads in MiXCR, one entry per CDR3 protein. The sample lists hundreds of thousands of distinct CDR3 sequences; about 14% were seen once. Another study also made use of these data, one on T cells in Graves' hyperthyroidism and ophthalmopathy.

The sample was peripheral blood mononuclear cells (PBMCs), taken at new diagnosis, from a patient treated with antithyroid drugs. These receptors all come from a man aged 30 to 39 with Graves disease. CDR3s include the opening cysteine and the closing phenylalanine or tryptophan. The D gene is left open where the match is weak. Where a row states a size, it is once, few, many or the class of an expanded clone; other rows omit it.

v_gene,abundance,d_gene,j_gene,CDR3aa,CDR3nt
TRBV20-1,few,TRBD2,TRBJ2-1,CSARGQLTWTSGRASNEQFF,TGCAGTGCTAGAGGACAGCTGACATGGACTAGCGGGAGGGCCAGTAATGAGCAGTTCTTC
TRBV30,many,TRBD2,TRBJ2-2,CAWSVLSGSKNTGELFF,TGTGCCTGGAGTGTACTAAGCGGGAGCAAAAACACCGGGGAGCTGTTTTTT
TRBV5-1,many,NA,TRBJ1-2,CASSLNQGNYGYTF,TGCGCCAGCAGCTTGAATCAGGGAAACTATGGCTACACCTTC
TRBV7-3,many,TRBD1,TRBJ1-1,CASSGTGTTEAFF,TGTGCCAGCAGCGGGACAGGGACCACTGAAGCTTTCTTT
TRBV20-1,many,TRBD2,TRBJ2-3,CSARALAGEADTQYF,TGCAGTGCTAGGGCACTAGCGGGAGAAGCAGATACGCAGTATTTT
TRBV2,many,NA,TRBJ2-7,CASTRTPAGSYEQYF,TGTGCCAGCACTCGAACTCCAGCGGGTTCCTACGAGCAGTACTTC
TRBV7-2,many,NA,TRBJ2-7,CASSSSGYNYEQYF,TGTGCCAGCAGCTCCTCAGGCTACAACTACGAGCAGTACTTC
TRBV24-1,few,TRBD1,TRBJ2-5,CATSDWDSKETQYF,TGTGCCACCAGTGACTGGGACAGCAAAGAGACCCAGTACTTC
TRBV5-1,many,NA,TRBJ2-1,CASLDTGGDEQFF,TGCGCCAGCCTGGACACAGGCGGCGATGAGCAGTTCTTC
TRBV5-1,few,NA,TRBJ2-1,CASSLDGSSVYEQFF,TGCGCCAGCAGCTTAGATGGAAGTTCAGTCTATGAGCAGTTCTTC
TRBV5-1,many,NA,TRBJ2-1,CASSLAGQPYNEQFF,TGCGCCAGCAGCTTGGCTGGACAGCCCTACAATGAGCAGTTCTTC
TRBV7-9,NA,NA,TRBJ2-2,CASSLGPTRPNTGELFF,TGTGCCAGCAGCTTAGGGCCCACAAGGCCGAACACCGGGGAGCTGTTTTTT
TRBV4-1,NA,NA,TRBJ2-5,CASSQGGYETQYF,TGCGCCAGCAGCCAAGGAGGGTACGAGACCCAGTACTTC
TRBV29-1,many,NA,TRBJ2-2,CSVVPYTGELFF,TGCAGCGTTGTCCCTTACACCGGGGAGCTGTTTTTT
TRBV5-6,NA,NA,TRBJ2-5,CASSLGVPVTQYF,TGTGCCAGCAGCTTGGGAGTCCCGGTGACCCAGTACTTC
TRBV5-1,few,NA,TRBJ2-1,CASSKTYNEQFF,TGCGCCAGCAGCAAAACCTACAATGAGCAGTTCTTC
TRBV15,many,NA,TRBJ1-1,CATATDMNTEAFF,TGTGCCACCGCGACAGACATGAACACTGAAGCTTTCTTT
TRBV11-2,many,NA,TRBJ2-7,CASSNPRWSSYEQYF,TGTGCCAGCAGCAATCCCAGGTGGAGCTCCTACGAGCAGTACTTC
TRBV12-3/TRBV12-4,many,TRBD2,TRBJ2-1,CASSSAGLAGYNEQFF,TGTGCCAGCAGTTCCGCCGGGCTAGCGGGGTACAATGAGCAGTTCTTC
TRBV12-3/TRBV12-4,many,TRBD1,TRBJ1-5,CASSSRQGSNQPQHF,TGTGCCAGCAGTAGCCGACAGGGGAGCAATCAGCCCCAGCATTTT
TRBV20-1,many,TRBD1,TRBJ1-5,CSAGGQGALQPQHF,TGCAGTGCGGGGGGACAGGGGGCTTTACAGCCCCAGCATTTT
TRBV5-1,few,NA,TRBJ2-5,CASSQIGGRGETQYF,TGCGCCAGCAGCCAAATCGGGGGGCGCGGGGAGACCCAGTACTTC
TRBV12-5,many,TRBD2,TRBJ2-5,CASGSGLAGDETQYF,TGTGCTAGTGGTTCCGGACTAGCGGGAGATGAGACCCAGTACTTC
TRBV12-3/TRBV12-4,many,TRBD2,TRBJ2-5,CASSFLPGGRRVETQYF,TGTGCCAGCAGTTTCCTCCCCGGGGGGAGAAGAGTCGAGACCCAGTACTTC
TRBV29-1,few,NA,TRBJ2-3,CSAREDLDTQYF,TGCAGCGCTAGGGAGGATTTAGATACGCAGTATTTT
TRBV29-1,many,NA,TRBJ2-5,CSVDSASTDFQETQYF,TGCAGCGTTGATAGCGCGTCTACAGATTTCCAAGAGACCCAGTACTTC
TRBV5-1,many,TRBD1,TRBJ2-2,CASSLEDRGSGELFF,TGCGCCAGCAGCTTGGAAGACAGGGGTTCCGGGGAGCTGTTTTTT
TRBV2,many,NA,TRBJ2-5,CASSEAGQVPGTQYF,TGTGCCAGCAGTGAAGCGGGGCAGGTCCCGGGGACCCAGTACTTC
TRBV20-1,few,TRBD2,TRBJ2-7,CSGSVAGGSSYEQYF,TGCAGTGGAAGCGTGGCGGGAGGGAGCTCCTACGAGCAGTACTTC
TRBV3-1,many,TRBD1,TRBJ2-3,CASSQPGTATDTQYF,TGTGCCAGCAGCCAACCCGGGACAGCCACAGATACGCAGTATTTT
TRBV5-1,many,NA,TRBJ2-2,CASSSGNTGELFF,TGTGCCAGCAGCTCGGGGAACACCGGGGAGCTGTTTTTT
TRBV6-1,NA,NA,TRBJ1-5,CASKVQGSSNQPQHF,TGTGCCAGCAAAGTGCAGGGCTCTAGCAATCAGCCCCAGCATTTT
TRBV3-1,NA,TRBD1,TRBJ2-7,CASRETGSHEQYF,TGTGCCAGCAGGGAGACAGGGTCCCACGAGCAGTACTTC
TRBV7-3,many,NA,TRBJ2-2,CASAIRTGELFF,TGTGCCAGCGCCATTCGCACCGGGGAGCTGTTTTTT
TRBV24-1,NA,TRBD2,TRBJ2-1,CATSDLWLAGEDEQFF,TGTGCCACCAGTGATTTGTGGCTAGCGGGAGAGGATGAGCAGTTCTTC
TRBV2,many,NA,TRBJ2-1,CASNYPGYNEQFF,TGTGCCAGCAACTATCCGGGATACAATGAGCAGTTCTTC
TRBV7-9,NA,TRBD2,TRBJ2-7,CASSFDGRGDEQYF,TGTGCCAGCAGCTTCGACGGGAGGGGAGACGAGCAGTACTTC
TRBV18,NA,NA,TRBJ2-1,CASSHSGLYNEQFF,TGTGCCAGCTCTCATAGCGGACTTTACAATGAGCAGTTCTTC
TRBV29-1,few,NA,TRBJ2-2,CSVDRNTRELFF,TGCAGCGTAGACAGGAACACCAGGGAGCTGTTTTTT
TRBV11-3,many,TRBD2,TRBJ2-1,CASSKTSGYDEQFF,TGTGCCAGCAGCAAGACTAGCGGATATGATGAGCAGTTCTTC
TRBV2,NA,TRBD2,TRBJ2-3,CASTASGRAEVDTQYF,TGTGCCAGCACGGCTAGCGGGAGGGCGGAAGTAGATACGCAGTATTTT
TRBV5-1,few,TRBD1,TRBJ2-5,CASGTGTQETQYF,TGCGCCAGCGGGACAGGGACCCAAGAGACCCAGTACTTC
TRBV7-9,NA,TRBD2,TRBJ2-1,CASSLAGLAGDYNERFF,TGTGCCAGCAGCTTAGCGGGACTAGCGGGTGACTACAATGAGCGGTTCTTC
TRBV29-1,NA,TRBD1,TRBJ2-4,CSVRTGLAKNIQYF,TGCAGCGTTAGGACAGGACTAGCCAAAAACATTCAGTACTTC
TRBV3-1,many,TRBD1,TRBJ1-5,CASSRGGTQSNQPQHF,TGTGCCAGCAGCCGAGGGGGCACCCAGAGCAATCAGCCCCAGCATTTT